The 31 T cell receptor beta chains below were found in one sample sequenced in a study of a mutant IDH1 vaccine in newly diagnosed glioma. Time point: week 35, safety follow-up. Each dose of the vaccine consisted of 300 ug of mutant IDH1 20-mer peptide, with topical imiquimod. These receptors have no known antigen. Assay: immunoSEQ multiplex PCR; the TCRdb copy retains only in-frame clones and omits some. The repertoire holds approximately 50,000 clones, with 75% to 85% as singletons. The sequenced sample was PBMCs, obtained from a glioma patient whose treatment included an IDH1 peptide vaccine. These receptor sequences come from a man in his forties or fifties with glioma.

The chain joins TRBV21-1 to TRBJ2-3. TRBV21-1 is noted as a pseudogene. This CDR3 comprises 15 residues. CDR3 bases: TGTGCCAGCAGCAAATGGGGACGGAGCACAGATACGCAGTATTTT. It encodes CASSKWGRSTDTQYF.

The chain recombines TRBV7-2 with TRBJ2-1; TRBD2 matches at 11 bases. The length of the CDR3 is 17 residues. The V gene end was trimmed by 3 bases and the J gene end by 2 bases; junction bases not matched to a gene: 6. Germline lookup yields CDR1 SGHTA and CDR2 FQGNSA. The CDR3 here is CASSFIFSGRAYNEQFF. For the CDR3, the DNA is TGTGCCAGCAGCTTTATCTTTAGCGGGAGGGCCTACAATGAGCAGTTCTTC.

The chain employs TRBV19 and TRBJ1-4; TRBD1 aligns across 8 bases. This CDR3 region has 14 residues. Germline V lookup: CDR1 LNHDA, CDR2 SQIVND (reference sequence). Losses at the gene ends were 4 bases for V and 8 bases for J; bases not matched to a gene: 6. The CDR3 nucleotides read TGTGCCAGTAGTAAGACAGGGGAGGACGAAAAACTGTTTTTT. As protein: CASSKTGEDEKLFF.

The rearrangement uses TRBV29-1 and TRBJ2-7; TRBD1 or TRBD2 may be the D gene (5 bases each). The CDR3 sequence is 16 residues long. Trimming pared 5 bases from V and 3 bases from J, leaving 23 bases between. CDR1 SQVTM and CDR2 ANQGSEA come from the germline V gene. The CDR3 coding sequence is TGCAGCGTTCCCCCCCCCGGGACCTTCGTACACTACGAGCAGTACGTC. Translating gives CSVPPPGTFVHYEQYV.

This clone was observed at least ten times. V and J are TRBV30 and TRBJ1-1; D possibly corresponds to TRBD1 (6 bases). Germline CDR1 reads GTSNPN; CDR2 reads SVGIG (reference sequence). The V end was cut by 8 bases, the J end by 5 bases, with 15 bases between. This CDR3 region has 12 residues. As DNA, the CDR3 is TGTGCCGGCAACAGGGCGAAGACTGAAGCTTTCTTT. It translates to CAGNRAKTEAFF.

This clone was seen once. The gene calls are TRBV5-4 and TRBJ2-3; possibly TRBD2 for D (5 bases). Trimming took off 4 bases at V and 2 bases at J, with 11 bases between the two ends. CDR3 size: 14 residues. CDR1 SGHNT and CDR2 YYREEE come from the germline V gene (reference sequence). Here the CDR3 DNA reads TGTGCCAGCAGCCAAGGACTGAACACAGATACGCAGTATTTT. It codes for CASSQGLNTDTQYF.

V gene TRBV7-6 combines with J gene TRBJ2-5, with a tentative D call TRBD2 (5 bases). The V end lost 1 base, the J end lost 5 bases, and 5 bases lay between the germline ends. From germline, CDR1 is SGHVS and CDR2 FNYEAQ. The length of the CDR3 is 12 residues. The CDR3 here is CASSLGRETQYF. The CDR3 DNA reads TGTGCCAGCAGCTTAGGGAGGGAGACCCAGTACTTC.

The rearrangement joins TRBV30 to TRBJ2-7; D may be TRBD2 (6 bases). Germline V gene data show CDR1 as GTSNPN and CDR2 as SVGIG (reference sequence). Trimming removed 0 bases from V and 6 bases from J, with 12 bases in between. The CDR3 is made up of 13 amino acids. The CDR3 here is CAWSVRTGAEQYV. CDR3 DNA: TGTGCCTGGAGTGTACGGACGGGAGCCGAGCAGTACGTC.

CDR3 coding DNA: TGTGCCACCAGCAGCCCTTTTGGGGAGCAGTACTTC. This translates into CATSSPFGEQYF. The V and J genes are TRBV15 and TRBJ2-7; unclear D gene. Trimming removed 3 bases at V and 7 bases at J, with 10 bases between. The CDR3 is 12 residues long. The germline gives CDR1 LNHNV, CDR2 YYDKDF (reference sequence).

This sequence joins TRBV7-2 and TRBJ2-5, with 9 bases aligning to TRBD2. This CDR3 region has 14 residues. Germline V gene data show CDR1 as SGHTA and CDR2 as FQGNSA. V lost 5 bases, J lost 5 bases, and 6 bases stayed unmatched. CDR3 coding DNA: TGTGCCAGCAGCAAGGGACTAGCCGAGGAGACCCAGTACTTC. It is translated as CASSKGLAEETQYF.

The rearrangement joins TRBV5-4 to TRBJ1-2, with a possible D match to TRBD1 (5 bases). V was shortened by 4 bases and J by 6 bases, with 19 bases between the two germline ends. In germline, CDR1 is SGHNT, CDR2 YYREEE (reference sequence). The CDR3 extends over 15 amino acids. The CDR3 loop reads CASSGGSQGGDGYTF. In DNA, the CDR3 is TGTGCCAGCAGCGGCGGTTCTCAGGGAGGAGATGGCTACACCTTC.

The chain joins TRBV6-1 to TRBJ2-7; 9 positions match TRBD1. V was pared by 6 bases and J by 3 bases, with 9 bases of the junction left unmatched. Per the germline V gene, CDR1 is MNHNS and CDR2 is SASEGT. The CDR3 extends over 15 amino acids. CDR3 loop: CASRGTLGQGYEQYF. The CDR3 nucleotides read TGTGCCAGCAGGGGCACTTTGGGACAGGGCTACGAGCAGTACTTC.

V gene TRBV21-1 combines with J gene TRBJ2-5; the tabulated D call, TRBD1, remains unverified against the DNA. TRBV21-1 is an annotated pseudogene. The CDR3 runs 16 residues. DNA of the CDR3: TGTGCCAGCAGCCGTATACTAAGGACAGGGTACTGGGAGCAGTACTTC. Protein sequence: CASSRILRTGYWEQYF.

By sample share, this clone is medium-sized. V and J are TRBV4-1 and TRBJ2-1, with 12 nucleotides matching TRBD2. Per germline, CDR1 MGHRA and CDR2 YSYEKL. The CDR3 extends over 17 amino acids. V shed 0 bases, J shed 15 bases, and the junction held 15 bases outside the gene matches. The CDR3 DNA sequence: TGCGCCAGCAGCCAAGAGGTGCGGCTAGCGGGAGGGCGGGGTCTGTTCTTC. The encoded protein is CASSQEVRLAGGRGLFF.

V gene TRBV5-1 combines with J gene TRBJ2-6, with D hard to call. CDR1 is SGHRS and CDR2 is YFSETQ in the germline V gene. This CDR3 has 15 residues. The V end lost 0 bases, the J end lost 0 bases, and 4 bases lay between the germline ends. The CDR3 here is CASSLVFSGANVLTF. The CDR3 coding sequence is TGCGCCAGCAGCTTGGTGTTCTCTGGGGCCAACGTCCTGACTTTC.

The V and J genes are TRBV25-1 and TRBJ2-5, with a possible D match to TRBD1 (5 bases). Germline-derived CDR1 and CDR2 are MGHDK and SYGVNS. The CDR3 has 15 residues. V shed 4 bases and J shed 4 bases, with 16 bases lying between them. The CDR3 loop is CASSGGPGFLETQYF. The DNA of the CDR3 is TGTGCCAGCAGTGGGGGTCCAGGGTTTTTAGAGACCCAGTACTTC.

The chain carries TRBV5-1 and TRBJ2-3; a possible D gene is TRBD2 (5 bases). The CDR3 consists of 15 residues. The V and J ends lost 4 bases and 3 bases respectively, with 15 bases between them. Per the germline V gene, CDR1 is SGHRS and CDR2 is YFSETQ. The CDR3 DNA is TGCGCCAGCAGCCTGGGGAGACATTCGACAGATACGCAGTATTTT. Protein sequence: CASSLGRHSTDTQYF.

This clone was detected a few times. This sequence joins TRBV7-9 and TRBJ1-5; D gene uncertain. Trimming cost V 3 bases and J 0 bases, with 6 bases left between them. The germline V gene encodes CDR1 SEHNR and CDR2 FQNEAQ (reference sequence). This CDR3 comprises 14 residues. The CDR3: CASSFGYSNQPQHF. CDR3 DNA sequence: TGTGCCAGCAGCTTCGGGTATAGCAATCAGCCCCAGCATTTT.

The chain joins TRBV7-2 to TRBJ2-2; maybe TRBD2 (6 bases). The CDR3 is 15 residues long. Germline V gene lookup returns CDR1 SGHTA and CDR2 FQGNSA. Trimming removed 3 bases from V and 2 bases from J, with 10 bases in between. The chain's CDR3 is CASSFAGFNTGELFF. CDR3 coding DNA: TGTGCCAGCAGCTTTGCGGGATTTAACACCGGGGAGCTGTTTTTT.

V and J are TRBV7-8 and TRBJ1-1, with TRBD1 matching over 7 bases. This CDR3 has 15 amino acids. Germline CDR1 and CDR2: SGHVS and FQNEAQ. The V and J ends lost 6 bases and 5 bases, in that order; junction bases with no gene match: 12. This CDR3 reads CASSLAGGARTEAFF. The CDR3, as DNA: TGTGCCAGCAGTCTAGCAGGGGGGGCGCGGACTGAAGCTTTCTTT.

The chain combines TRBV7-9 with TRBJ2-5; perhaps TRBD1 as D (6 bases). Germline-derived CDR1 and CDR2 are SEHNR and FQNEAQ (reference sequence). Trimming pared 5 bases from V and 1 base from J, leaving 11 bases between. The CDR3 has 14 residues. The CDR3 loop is CASSPRDTQETQYF. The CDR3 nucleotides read TGTGCCAGCAGCCCCCGGGACACCCAAGAGACCCAGTACTTC.

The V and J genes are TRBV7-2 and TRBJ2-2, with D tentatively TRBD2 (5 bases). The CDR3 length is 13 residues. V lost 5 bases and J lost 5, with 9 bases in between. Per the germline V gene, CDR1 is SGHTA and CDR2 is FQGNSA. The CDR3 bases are TGTGCCAGCAGCGGACGCGGGACCGGGGAGCTGTTTTTT. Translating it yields CASSGRGTGELFF.

CDR3 in amino acids: CASSLQSSYEQYF. The CDR3 DNA reads as TGTGCCAGCAGTTTACAGAGCTCCTACGAGCAGTACTTC. The rearrangement links TRBV27 to TRBJ2-7, with D uncertain. The length of the CDR3 is 13 residues. V lost 2 bases and J lost 0, with 5 bases in between. Germline CDR1 MNHEY, CDR2 SMNVEV (reference sequence).

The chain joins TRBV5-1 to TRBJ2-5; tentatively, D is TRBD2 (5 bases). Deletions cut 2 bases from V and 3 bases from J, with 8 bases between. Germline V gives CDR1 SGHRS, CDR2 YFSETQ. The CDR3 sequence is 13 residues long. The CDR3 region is CASSFGGEETQYF. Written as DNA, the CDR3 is TGCGCCAGCAGCTTCGGAGGCGAAGAGACCCAGTACTTC.

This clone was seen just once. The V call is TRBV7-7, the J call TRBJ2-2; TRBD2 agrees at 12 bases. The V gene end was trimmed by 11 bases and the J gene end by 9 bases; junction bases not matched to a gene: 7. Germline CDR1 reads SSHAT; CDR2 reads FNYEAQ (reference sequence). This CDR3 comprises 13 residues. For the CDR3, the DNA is TGTGCCGGCCAACTAGCGGGAGGCCGGGAGCTGTTTTTT. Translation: CAGQLAGGRELFF. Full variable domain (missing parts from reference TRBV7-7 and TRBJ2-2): GAGVSQSPRYKVTKRGQDVTLRCDPISSHATLYWYQQALGQGPEFLTYFNYEAQPDKSGLPSDRFSAERPEGSISTLTIQRTEQRDSAMYRCAGQLAGGRELFFGEGSRLTVL.

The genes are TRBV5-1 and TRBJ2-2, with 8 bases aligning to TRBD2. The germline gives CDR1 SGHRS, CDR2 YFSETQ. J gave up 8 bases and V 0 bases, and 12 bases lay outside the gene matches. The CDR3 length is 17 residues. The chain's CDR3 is CASSLAGTSYLSGELFF. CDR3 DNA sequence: TGCGCCAGCAGCTTGGCCGGGACTAGTTATTTATCGGGGGAGCTGTTTTTT. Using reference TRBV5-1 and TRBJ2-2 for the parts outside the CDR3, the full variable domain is KAGVTQTPRYLIKTRGQQVTLSCSPISGHRSVSWYQQTPGQGLQFLFEYFSETQRNKGNFPGRFSGRQFSNSRSEMNVSTLELGDSALYLCASSLAGTSYLSGELFFGEGSRLTVL.

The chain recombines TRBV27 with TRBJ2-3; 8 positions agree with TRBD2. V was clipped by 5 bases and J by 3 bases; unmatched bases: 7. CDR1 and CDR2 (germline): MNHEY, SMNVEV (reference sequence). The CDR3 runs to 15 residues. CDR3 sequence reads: CASSDRGGGTDTQYF. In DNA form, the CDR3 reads TGTGCCAGCAGTGACCGGGGGGGCGGAACAGATACGCAGTATTTT.

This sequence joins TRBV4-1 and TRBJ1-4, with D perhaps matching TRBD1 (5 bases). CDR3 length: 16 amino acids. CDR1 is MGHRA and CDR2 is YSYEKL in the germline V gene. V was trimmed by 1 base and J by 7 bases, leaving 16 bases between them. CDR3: CASSQVAGRESEKLFF. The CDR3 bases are TGCGCCAGCAGCCAAGTCGCAGGGCGAGAGAGTGAAAAACTGTTTTTT.

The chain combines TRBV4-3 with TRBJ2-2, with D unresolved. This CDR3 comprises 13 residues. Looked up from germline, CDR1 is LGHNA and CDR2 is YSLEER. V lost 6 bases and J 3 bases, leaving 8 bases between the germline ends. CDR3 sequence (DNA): TGCGCCAGCAGACATACCGACACCGGGGAGCTGTTTTTT. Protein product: CASRHTDTGELFF.

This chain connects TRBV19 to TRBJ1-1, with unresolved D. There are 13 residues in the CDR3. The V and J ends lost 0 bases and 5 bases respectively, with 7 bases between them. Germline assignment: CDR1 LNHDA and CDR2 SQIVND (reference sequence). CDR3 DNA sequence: TGTGCCAGTAGTATAGACCGTGGGACTGAAGCTTTCTTT. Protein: CASSIDRGTEAFF.

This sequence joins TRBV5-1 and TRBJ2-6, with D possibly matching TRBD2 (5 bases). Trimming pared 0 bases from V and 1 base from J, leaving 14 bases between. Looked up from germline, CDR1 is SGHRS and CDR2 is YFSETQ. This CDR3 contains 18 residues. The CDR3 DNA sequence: TGCGCCAGCAGCTTGGCCCCAGGCGGACTTTCTGGGGCCAACGTCCTGACTTTC. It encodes CASSLAPGGLSGANVLTF. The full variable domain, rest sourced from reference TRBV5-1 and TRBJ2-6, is KAGVTQTPRYLIKTRGQQVTLSCSPISGHRSVSWYQQTPGQGLQFLFEYFSETQRNKGNFPGRFSGRQFSNSRSEMNVSTLELGDSALYLCASSLAPGGLSGANVLTFGAGSRLTVL.